This TCR beta chain was captured by sequencing in a study of early T cells in non-severe SARS-CoV-2 infection. The CDR3 spans 13 residues. The germline V gene has CDR1 MGHDK and CDR2 SYGVNS. J lost 4 bases, V lost 7 bases, and 5 bases had no gene match. Overall study findings and caveats: The matching step, a VDJdb search, favored anti-spike CD8 responses and missed private and CD4 specificities.

cDNA molecules, individually, were tagged with unique molecular identifiers. TCRdb analysed the 5' RACE reads with MiXCR anew, one entry per CDR3 protein. Of 70,000 to 85,000 distinct CDR3 sequences in the sample, 9% to 15% were seen once. This clonotype was seen at least ten times. The antigen remains unidentified. The chain employs TRBV25-1 and TRBJ2-5, with 8 bases lining up with TRBD1. The sample here was whole blood, taken at baseline. The sequence was obtained from an adult who was a healthcare worker with PCR-confirmed SARS-CoV-2 infection or an uninfected control (not recorded which). The donor label of this sample is uncertain. CDR3 DNA sequence: TGTGCCAGCACAACCGGACAGGGAGAGACCCAGTACTTC. Amino acid sequence: CASTTGQGETQYF.